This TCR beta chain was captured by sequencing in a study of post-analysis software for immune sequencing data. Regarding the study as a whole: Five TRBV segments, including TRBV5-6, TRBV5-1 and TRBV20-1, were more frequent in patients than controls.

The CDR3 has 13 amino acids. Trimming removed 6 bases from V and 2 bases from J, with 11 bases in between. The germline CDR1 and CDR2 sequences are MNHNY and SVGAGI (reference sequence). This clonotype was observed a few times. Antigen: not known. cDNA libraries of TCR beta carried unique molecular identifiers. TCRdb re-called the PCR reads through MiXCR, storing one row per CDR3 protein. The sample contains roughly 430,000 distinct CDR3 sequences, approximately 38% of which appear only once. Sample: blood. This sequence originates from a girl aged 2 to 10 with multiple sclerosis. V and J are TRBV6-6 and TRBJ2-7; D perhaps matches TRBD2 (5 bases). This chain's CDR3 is CASRRVTPYEQYF. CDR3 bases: TGTGCCAGCAGGCGGGTGACCCCCTACGAGCAGTACTTC.